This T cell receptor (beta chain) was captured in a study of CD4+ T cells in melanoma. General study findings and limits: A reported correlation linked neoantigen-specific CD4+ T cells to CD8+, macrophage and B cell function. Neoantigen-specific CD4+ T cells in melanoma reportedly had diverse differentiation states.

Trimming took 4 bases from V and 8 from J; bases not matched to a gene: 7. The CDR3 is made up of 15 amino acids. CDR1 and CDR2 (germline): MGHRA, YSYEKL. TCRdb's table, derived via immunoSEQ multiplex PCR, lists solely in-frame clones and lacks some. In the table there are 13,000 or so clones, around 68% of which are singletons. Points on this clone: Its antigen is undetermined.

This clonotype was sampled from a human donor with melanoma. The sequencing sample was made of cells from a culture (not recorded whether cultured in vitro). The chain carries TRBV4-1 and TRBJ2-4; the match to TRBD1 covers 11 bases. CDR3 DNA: TGCGCCAGCAGCCTGGGACAGGGGGAGGAGGACATTCAGTACTTC. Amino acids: CASSLGQGEEDIQYF.